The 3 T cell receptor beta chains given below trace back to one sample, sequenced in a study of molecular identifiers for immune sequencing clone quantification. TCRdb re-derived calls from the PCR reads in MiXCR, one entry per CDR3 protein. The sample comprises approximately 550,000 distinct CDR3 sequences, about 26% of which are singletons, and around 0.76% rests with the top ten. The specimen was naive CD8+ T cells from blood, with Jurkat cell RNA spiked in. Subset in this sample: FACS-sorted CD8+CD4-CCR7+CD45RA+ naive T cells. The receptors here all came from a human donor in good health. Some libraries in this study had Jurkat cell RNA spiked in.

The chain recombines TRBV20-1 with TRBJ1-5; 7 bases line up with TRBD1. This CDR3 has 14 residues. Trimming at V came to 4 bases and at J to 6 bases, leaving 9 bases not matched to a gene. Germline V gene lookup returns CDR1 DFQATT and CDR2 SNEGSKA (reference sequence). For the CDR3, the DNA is TGCAGTGCTATAGGTCCAGGGGGTAGTCAGCCCCAGCATTTT. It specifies CSAIGPGGSQPQHF.

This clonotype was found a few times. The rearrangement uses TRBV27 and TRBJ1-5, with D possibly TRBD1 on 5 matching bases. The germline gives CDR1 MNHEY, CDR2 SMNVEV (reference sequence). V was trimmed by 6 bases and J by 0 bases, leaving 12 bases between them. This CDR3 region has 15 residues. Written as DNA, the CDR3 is TGTGCCAGCAGCCCACAGGAGTTTAGCAATCAGCCCCAGCATTTT. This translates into CASSPQEFSNQPQHF.

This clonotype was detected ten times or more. CDR3 residues: CATSETDLPYTDTQYF. The CDR3 bases are TGTGCCACCAGTGAAACAGATCTCCCTTACACAGATACGCAGTATTTT. The rearrangement links TRBV24-1 to TRBJ2-3; D uncertain. Germline CDR1 reads KGHDR; CDR2 reads SFDVKD. With 4 bases removed from V and 2 bases from J, the gap between germline ends came to 15 bases. This CDR3 is built from 16 residues.